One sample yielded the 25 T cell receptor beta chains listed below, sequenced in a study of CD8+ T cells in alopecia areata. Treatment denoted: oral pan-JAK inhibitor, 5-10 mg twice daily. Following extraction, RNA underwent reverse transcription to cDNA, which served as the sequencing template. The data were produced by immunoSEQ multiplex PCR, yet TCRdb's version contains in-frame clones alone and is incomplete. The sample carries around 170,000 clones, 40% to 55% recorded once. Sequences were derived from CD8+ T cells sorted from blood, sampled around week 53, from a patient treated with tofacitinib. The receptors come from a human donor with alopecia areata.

CDR3 coding DNA: TGTGCCAGCAGTCCCGGTGCTCCAGAGACCCAGTACTTC. Its protein is CASSPGAPETQYF. The rearrangement uses TRBV5-6 and TRBJ2-5; no clear D. The CDR3 consists of 13 residues. The V gene lost 5 bases and the J gene lost 4 bases, with 12 bases spanning the gap. Germline loops: CDR1 SGHDT, CDR2 YYEEEE.

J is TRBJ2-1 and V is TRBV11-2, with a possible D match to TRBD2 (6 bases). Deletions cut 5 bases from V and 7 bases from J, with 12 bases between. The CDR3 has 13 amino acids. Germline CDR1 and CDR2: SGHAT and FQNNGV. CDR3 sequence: CASSKYSGNEQFF. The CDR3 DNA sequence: TGTGCCAGCAGCAAATACAGCGGGAATGAGCAGTTCTTC.

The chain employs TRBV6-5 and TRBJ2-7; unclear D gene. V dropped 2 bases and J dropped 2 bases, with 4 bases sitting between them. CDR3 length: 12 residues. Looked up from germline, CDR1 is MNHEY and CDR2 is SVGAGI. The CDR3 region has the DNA TGTGCCAGCAGTTACGGTCCCTACGAGCAGTACTTC. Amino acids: CASSYGPYEQYF.

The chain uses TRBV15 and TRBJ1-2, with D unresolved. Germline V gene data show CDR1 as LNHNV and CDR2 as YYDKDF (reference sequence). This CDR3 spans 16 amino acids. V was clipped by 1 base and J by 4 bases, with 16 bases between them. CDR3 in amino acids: CATSRGQPTAIYGYTF. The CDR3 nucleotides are TGTGCCACCAGCAGAGGCCAGCCGACGGCGATCTATGGCTACACCTTC.

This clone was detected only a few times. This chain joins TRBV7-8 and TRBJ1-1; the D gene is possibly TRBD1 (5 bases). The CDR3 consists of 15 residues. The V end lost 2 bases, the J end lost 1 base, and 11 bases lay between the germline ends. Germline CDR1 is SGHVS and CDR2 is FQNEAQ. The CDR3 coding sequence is TGTGCCAGCAGCTTAAGGGGATGGGGGAACACTGAAGCTTTCTTT. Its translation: CASSLRGWGNTEAFF.

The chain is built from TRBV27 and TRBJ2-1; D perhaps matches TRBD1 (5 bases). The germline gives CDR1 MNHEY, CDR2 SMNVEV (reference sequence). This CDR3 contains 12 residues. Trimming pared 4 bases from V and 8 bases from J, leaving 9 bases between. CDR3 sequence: CASSYSGHEQFF. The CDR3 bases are TGTGCCAGCAGTTATTCAGGGCATGAGCAGTTCTTC.

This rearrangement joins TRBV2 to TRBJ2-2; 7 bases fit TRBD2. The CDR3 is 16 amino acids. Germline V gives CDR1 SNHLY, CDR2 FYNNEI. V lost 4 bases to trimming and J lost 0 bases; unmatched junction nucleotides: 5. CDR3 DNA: TGTGCCAGCAGTGGTTGGGAGGGGCCGAACACCGGGGAGCTGTTTTTT. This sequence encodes CASSGWEGPNTGELFF.

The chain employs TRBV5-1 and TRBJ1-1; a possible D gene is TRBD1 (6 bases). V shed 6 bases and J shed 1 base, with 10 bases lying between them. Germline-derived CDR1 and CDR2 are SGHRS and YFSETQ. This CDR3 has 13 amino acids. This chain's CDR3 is CASNLQGNTEAFF. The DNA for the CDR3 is TGCGCCAGCAACTTACAGGGGAACACTGAAGCTTTCTTT.

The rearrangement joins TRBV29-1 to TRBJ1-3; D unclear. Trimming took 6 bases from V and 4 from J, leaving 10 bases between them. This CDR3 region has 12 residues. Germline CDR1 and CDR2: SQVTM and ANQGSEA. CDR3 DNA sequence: TGCAGCGTATGGGGTGTGGGAAACACCATATATTTT. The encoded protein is CSVWGVGNTIYF.

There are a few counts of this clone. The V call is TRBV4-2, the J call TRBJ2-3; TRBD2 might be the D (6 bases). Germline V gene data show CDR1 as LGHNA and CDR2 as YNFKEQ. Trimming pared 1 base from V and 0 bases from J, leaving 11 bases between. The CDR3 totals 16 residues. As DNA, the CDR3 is TGTGCCAGCAGCCAAGGGGGGGACTGGAGCACAGATACGCAGTATTTT. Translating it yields CASSQGGDWSTDTQYF.

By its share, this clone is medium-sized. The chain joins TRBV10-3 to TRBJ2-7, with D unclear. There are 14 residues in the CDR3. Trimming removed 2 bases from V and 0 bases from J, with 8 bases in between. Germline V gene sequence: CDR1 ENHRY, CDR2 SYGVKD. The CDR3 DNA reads TGTGCCATCAGTGAGCACAGTCACTCCTACGAGCAGTACTTC. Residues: CAISEHSHSYEQYF.

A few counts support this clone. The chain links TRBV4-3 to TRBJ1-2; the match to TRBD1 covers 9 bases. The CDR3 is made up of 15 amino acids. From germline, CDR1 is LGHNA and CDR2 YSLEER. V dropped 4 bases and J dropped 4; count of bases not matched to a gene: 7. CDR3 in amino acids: CASSPSGQGFYGYTF. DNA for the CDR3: TGCGCCAGCAGCCCCTCGGGACAGGGTTTCTATGGCTACACCTTC.

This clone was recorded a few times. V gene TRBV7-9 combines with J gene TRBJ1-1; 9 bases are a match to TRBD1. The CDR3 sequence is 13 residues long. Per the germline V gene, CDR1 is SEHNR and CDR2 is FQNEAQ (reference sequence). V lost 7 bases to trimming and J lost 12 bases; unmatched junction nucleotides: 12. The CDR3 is CASTSGTGRGTFF. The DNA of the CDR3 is TGTGCCAGCACCTCGGGGACAGGGCGCGGAACTTTCTTT.

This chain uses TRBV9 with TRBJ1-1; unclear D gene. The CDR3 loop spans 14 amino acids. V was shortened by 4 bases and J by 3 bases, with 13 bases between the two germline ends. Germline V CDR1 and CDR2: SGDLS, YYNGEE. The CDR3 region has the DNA TGTGCCAGCAGCCCCTCAGGAGGCTACACTGAAGCTTTCTTT. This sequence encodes CASSPSGGYTEAFF.

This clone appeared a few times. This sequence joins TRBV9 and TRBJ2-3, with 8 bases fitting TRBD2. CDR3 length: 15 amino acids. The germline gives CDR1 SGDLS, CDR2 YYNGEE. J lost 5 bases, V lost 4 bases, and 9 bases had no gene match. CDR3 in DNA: TGTGCCAGCAGCCCAACGGGGGGGTTGTTAGATACGCAGTATTTT. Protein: CASSPTGGLLDTQYF. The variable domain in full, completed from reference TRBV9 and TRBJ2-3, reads DSGVTQTPKHLITATGQRVTLRCSPRSGDLSVYWYQQSLDQGLQFLIQYYNGEERAKGNILERFSAQQFPDLHSELNLSSLELGDSALYFCASSPTGGLLDTQYFGPGTRLTVL.

This CDR3 reads CASSQKDSEETQYF. DNA for the CDR3: TGCGCCAGCAGCCAAAAGGACAGTGAGGAGACCCAGTACTTC. The J gene is TRBJ2-5, the V gene TRBV4-1; D is possibly TRBD1 (6 bases). Trimming took 2 bases from V and 5 from J, leaving 12 bases between them. In germline, CDR1 is MGHRA, CDR2 YSYEKL. This CDR3 has 14 residues.

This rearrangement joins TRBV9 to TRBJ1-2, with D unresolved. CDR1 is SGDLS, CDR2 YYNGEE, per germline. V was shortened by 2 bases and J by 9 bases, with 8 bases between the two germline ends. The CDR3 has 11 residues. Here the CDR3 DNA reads TGTGCCAGCAGCGTCGGCTGGCGCTACACCTTC. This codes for CASSVGWRYTF.

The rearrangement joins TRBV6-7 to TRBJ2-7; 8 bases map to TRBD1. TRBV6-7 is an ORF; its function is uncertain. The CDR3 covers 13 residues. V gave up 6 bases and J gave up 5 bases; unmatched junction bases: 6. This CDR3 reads CASSPGQVNEQYF. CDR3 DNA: TGTGCCAGCAGCCCGGGACAGGTCAACGAGCAGTACTTC.

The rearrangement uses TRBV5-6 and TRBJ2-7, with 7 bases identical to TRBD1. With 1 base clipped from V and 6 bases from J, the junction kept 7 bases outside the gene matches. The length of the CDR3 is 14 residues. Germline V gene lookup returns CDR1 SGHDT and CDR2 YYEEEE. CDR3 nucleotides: TGTGCCAGCAGCTTGTGGGACAGAGACTCCGAGCAGTACTTC. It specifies CASSLWDRDSEQYF.

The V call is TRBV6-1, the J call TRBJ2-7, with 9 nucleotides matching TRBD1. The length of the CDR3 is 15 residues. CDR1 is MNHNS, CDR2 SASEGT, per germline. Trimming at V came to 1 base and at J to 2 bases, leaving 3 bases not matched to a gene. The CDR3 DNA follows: TGTGCCAGCAGTGAAGGGACAGGGGCGGCCTACGAGCAGTACTTC. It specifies CASSEGTGAAYEQYF.

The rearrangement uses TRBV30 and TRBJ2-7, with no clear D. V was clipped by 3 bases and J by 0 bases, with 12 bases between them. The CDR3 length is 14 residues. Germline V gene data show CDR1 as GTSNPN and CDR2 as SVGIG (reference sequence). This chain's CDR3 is CAWRGLQGSYEQYF. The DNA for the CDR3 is TGTGCCTGGAGAGGTCTACAAGGCTCCTACGAGCAGTACTTC.

The CDR3 here is CASRYGGTQYF. DNA of the CDR3: TGTGCCAGCCGTTATGGGGGTACGCAGTATTTT. The chain couples TRBV7-2 to TRBJ2-3, with D perhaps TRBD1 or TRBD2 (5 bases each). Trimming removed 8 bases from V and 8 bases from J, with 11 bases in between. The CDR3 runs 11 residues. Per germline, CDR1 SGHTA and CDR2 FQGNSA.

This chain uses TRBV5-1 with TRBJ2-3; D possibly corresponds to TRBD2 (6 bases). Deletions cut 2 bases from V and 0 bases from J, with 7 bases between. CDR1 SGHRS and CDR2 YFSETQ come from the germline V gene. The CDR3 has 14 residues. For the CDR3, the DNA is TGCGCCAGCAGCTTTGCGGGGAGCACAGATACGCAGTATTTT. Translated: CASSFAGSTDTQYF.

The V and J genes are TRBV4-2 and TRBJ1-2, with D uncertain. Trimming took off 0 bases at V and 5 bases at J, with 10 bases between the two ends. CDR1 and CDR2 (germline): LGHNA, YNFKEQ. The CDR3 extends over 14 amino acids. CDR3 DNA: TGTGCCAGCAGCCAAGAGTGGGGTTCTTATGGCTACACCTTC. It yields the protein CASSQEWGSYGYTF.

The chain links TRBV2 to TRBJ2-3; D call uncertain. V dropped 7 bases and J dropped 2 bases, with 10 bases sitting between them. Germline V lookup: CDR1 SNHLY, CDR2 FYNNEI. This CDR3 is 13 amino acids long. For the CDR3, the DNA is TGTGCCAGCATGGATTGGGACACAGATACGCAGTATTTT. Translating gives CASMDWDTDTQYF. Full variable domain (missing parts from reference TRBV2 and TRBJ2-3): EPEVTQTPSHQVTQMGQEVILRCVPISNHLYFYWYRQILGQKVEFLVSFYNNEISEKSEIFDDQFSVERPDGSNFTLKIRSTKLEDSAMYFCASMDWDTDTQYFGPGTRLTVL.